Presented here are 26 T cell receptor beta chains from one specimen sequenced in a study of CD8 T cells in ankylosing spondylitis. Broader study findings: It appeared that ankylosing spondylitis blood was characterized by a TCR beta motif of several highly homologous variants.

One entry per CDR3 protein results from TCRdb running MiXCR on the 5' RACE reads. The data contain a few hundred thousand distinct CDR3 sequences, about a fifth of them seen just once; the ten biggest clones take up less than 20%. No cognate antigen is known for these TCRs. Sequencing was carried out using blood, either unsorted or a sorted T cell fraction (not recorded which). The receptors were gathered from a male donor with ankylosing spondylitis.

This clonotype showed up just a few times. CDR3 sequence (DNA): TGCAGTGCTAGATACAGGGGAGACACTGAAGCTTTCTTT. Translating gives CSARYRGDTEAFF. V usage is TRBV20-1 and J usage is TRBJ1-1, with TRBD1 matching over 7 bases. Germline CDR1 is DFQATT and CDR2 is SNEGSKA (reference sequence). Losses at the gene ends were 2 bases for V and 3 bases for J; bases not matched to a gene: 3. The CDR3 is 13 residues long.

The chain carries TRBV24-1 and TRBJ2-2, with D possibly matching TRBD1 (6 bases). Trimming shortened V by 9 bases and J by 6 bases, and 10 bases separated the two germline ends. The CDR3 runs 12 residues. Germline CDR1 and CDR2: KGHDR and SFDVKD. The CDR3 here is CATSRGAGELFF. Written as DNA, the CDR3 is TGTGCCACCTCCAGGGGTGCCGGGGAGCTGTTTTTT.

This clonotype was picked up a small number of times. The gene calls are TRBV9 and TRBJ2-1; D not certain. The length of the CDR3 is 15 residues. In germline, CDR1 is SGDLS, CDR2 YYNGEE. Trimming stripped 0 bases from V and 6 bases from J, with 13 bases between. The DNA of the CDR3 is TGTGCCAGCAGCGTAGAAGGTACCCTCCTCAATGAGCAGTTCTTC. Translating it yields CASSVEGTLLNEQFF.

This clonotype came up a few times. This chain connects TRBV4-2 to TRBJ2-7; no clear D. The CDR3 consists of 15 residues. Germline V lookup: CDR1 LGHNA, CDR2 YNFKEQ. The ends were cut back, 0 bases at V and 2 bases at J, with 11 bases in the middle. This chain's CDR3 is CASSQDGGQTYEQYF. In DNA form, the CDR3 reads TGTGCCAGCAGCCAAGATGGTGGCCAGACCTACGAGCAGTACTTC.

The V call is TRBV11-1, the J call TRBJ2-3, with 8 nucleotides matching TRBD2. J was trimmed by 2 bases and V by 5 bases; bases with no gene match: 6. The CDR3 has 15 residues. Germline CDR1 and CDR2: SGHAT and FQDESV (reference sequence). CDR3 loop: CASSQLADITDTQYF. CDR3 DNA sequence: TGTGCCAGCAGCCAACTAGCGGACATCACAGATACGCAGTATTTT.

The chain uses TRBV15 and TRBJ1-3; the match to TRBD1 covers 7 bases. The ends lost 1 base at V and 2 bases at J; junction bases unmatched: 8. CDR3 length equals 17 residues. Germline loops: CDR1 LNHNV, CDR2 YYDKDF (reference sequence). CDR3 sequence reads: CATSRVRGTAAGNTIYF. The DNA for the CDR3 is TGTGCCACCAGCAGAGTCAGAGGGACAGCGGCTGGAAACACCATATATTTT.

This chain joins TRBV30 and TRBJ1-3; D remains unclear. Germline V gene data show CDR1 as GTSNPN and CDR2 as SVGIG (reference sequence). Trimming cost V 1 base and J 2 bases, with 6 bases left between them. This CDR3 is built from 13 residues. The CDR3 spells CAWSGSTGNTIYF. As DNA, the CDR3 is TGTGCCTGGAGTGGGTCAACTGGAAACACCATATATTTT.

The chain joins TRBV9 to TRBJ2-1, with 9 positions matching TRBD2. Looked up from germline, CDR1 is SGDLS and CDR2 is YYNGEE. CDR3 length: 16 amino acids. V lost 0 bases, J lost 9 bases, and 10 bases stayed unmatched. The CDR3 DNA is TGTGCCAGCAGCGTAGGAGGTAGCGGGAGTTTTGGTGAGCAGTTCTTC. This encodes CASSVGGSGSFGEQFF.

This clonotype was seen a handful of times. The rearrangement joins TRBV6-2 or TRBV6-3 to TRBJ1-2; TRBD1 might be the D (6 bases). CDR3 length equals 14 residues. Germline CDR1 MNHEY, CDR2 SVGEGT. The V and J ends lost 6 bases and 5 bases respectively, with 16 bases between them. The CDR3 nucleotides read TGTGCCAGCAGCGACCCCGGGACAAATTATGGCTACACCTTC. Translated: CASSDPGTNYGYTF.

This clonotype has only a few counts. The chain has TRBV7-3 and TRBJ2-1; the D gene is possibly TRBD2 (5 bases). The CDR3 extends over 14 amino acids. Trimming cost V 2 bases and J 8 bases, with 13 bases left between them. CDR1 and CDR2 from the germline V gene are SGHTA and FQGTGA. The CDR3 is CASSLAAPGDEQFF. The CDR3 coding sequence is TGTGCCAGCAGCTTAGCGGCCCCCGGGGATGAGCAGTTCTTC.

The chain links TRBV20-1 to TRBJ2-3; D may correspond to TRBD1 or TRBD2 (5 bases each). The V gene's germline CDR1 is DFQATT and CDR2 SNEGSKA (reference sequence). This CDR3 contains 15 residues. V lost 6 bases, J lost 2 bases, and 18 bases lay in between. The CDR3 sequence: CSAETSGTITDTQYF. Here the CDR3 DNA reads TGCAGTGCCGAAACTTCCGGGACGATCACAGATACGCAGTATTTT.

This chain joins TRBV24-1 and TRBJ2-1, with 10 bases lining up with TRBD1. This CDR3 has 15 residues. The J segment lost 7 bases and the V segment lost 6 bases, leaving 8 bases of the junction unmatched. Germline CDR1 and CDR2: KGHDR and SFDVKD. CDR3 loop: CATSRGDRGLNEQFF. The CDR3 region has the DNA TGTGCCACCAGTCGTGGGGACAGGGGATTGAATGAGCAGTTCTTC.

The CDR3 region has the DNA TGCGCCAGCAGCTTGGCTCTAGAGACAGATACGCAGTATTTT. Translating gives CASSLALETDTQYF. V and J are TRBV5-1 and TRBJ2-3; D is unclear. V gave up 0 bases and J gave up 3 bases, with 8 bases separating them. The CDR3 sequence is 14 residues long. Germline V gene lookup returns CDR1 SGHRS and CDR2 YFSETQ.

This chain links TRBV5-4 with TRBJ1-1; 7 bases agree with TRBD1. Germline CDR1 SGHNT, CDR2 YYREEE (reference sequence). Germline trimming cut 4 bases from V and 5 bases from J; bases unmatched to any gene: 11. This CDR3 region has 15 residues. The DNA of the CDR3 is TGTGCCAGCAGCACGGGGCCAGGGGGTGAAACTGAAGCTTTCTTT. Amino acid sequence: CASSTGPGGETEAFF.

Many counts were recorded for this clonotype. The CDR3: CSVQRGTGADTQYF. The CDR3 region has the DNA TGCAGCGTTCAGAGGGGGACAGGGGCAGATACGCAGTATTTT. The chain couples TRBV29-1 to TRBJ2-3; TRBD1 matches 10 bases. Germline V lookup: CDR1 SQVTM, CDR2 ANQGSEA. The length of the CDR3 is 14 residues. Trimming took 5 bases from V and 4 from J; bases not matched to a gene: 6.

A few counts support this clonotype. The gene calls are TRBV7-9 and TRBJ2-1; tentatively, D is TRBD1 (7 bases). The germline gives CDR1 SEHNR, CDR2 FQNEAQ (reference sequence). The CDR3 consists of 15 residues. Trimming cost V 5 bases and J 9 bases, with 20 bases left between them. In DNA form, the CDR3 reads TGTGCCAGCAGCGTGACGGGGGCAGGGGGTTTTGAGCAGTTCTTC. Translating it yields CASSVTGAGGFEQFF.

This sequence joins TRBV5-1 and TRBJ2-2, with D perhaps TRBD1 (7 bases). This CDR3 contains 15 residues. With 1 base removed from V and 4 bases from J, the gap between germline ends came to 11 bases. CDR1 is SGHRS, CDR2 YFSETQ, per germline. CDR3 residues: CASSLTGEVTGELFF. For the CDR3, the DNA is TGCGCCAGCAGCTTGACAGGGGAGGTCACCGGGGAGCTGTTTTTT.

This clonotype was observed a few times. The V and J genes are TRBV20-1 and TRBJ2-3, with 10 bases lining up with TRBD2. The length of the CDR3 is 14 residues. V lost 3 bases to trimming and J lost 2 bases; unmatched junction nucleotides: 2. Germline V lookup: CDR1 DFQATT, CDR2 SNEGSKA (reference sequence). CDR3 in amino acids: CSASLAGATDTQYF. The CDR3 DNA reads TGCAGTGCTAGCCTAGCGGGAGCCACAGATACGCAGTATTTT.

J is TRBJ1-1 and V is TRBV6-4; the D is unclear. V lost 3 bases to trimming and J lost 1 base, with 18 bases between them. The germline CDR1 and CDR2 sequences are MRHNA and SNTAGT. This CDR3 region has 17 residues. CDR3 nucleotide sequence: TGTGCCAGCAGTGAACTGATTAACCTCCAGACGAACACTGAAGCTTTCTTT. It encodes CASSELINLQTNTEAFF.

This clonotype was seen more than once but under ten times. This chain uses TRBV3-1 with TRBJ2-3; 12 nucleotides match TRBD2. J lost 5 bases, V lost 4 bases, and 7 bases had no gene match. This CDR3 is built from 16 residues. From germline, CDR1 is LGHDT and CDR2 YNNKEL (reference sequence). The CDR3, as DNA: TGTGCCAGCAGCCCAAGACTAGCGGGAGCTGGAGATACGCAGTATTTT. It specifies CASSPRLAGAGDTQYF.

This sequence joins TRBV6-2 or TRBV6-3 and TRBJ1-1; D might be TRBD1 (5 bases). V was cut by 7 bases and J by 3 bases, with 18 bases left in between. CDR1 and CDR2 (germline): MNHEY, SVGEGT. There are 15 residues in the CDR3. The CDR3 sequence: CASTELGAPHTEAFF. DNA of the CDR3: TGTGCCAGCACCGAACTCGGGGCCCCCCACACTGAAGCTTTCTTT.

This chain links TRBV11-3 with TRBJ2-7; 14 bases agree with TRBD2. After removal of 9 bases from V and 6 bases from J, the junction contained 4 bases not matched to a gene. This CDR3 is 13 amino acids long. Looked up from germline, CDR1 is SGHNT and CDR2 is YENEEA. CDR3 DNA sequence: TGTGCCAGTAGTGGACTAGCGGGAGGCGAGCAGTACTTC. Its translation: CASSGLAGGEQYF.

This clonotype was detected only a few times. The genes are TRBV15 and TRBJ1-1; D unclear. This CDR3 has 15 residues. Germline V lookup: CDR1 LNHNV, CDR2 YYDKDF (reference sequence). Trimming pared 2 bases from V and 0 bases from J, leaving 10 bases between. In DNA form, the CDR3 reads TGTGCCACCAGCAGACCCGACAACTTGAACACTGAAGCTTTCTTT. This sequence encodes CATSRPDNLNTEAFF.

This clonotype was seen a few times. The CDR3 reads CASSLQGASYNEQFF. As DNA, the CDR3 is TGTGCCAGCTCGCTCCAGGGGGCATCCTACAATGAGCAGTTCTTC. This chain links TRBV18 with TRBJ2-1; 8 bases line up with TRBD1. V trimming: 6 bases; J trimming: 1 base; junction bases outside the gene matches: 5. There are 15 residues in the CDR3. CDR1 is KGHSH and CDR2 is LQKENI in the germline V gene.

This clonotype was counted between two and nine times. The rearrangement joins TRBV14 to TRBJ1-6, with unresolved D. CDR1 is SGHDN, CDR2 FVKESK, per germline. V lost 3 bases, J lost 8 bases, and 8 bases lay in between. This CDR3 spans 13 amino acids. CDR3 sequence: CASSQGIHSPLHF. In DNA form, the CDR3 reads TGTGCCAGCAGCCAGGGGATACATTCACCCCTCCACTTT.

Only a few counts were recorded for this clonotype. CDR3 loop: CASSYGAPGQGAYEQYF. The CDR3 DNA reads TGTGCCAGCAGTTACGGGGCTCCGGGACAGGGGGCTTACGAGCAGTACTTC. The rearrangement joins TRBV27 to TRBJ2-7, with 12 bases lining up with TRBD1. The V segment lost 4 bases and the J segment 4 bases; nucleotides outside the gene matches: 11. The length of the CDR3 is 17 residues. Germline V gene lookup returns CDR1 MNHEY and CDR2 SMNVEV (reference sequence).